This TCR beta chain was obtained from a study of blood T cell repertoires in COVID-19. About the research overall: Both acute and convalescent COVID-19 samples were obtained from the United States, Italy and Spain.

This CDR3 has 14 amino acids. The germline V and J ends were trimmed by 4 bases and 2 bases, with 12 bases remaining between them. The germline V gene encodes CDR1 WSHSY and CDR2 SAAADI. As processed by the authors: Amplifying reference gene primers gave estimates of nucleated cell counts. Assay used: immunoSEQ multiplex PCR; TCRdb lists only in-frame clones, some missing. D and trimming come from the DNA, and the V and J calls and clone size come from that table. The sample lists about 140,000 clones, about 86% occurring once. Sequenced input: peripheral blood. V is TRBV10-2 and J is TRBJ2-7; possible D gene TRBD2, 5 bases. The receptor's source is a woman aged 60-70 years with acute or convalescent COVID-19. The CDR3 loop reads CASSVALGTYEQYF. The CDR3 DNA sequence: TGCGCCAGCAGTGTTGCACTAGGAACCTACGAGCAGTACTTC.